What follows are 3 T cell receptor beta chains derived from one specimen sequenced in a study of T cell changes during pregnancy in multiple sclerosis. Repertoires were generated with immunoSEQ multiplex PCR, while TCRdb's copy carries only in-frame clones and drops some. Here the sample spans around 60,000 clones, about 96% being singletons. The sample in question was CD8+ T cells from peripheral blood mononuclear cells, obtained after pregnancy. Receptors originate from a female donor with multiple sclerosis, enrolled in a pregnancy study.

The J gene is TRBJ2-1, the V gene TRBV29-1; D might be TRBD2 (6 bases). This CDR3 has 16 amino acids. The V end was cut by 1 base, the J end by 3 bases, with 16 bases between. CDR1 and CDR2 (germline): SQVTM, ANQGSEA. CDR3: CSVEGKEGVDYNEQFF. The DNA for the CDR3 is TGCAGCGTTGAAGGGAAGGAGGGAGTTGACTACAATGAGCAGTTCTTC.

The chain has TRBV6-1 and TRBJ2-1; 7 bases agree with TRBD1. From germline, CDR1 is MNHNS and CDR2 SASEGT. The CDR3 is made up of 14 amino acids. V was pared by 9 bases and J by 0 bases, with 5 bases of the junction left unmatched. CDR3 amino acids: CASDRVRSYNEQFF. The CDR3 bases are TGTGCCAGTGACAGGGTCCGCTCCTACAATGAGCAGTTCTTC.

This clone was picked up one time. DNA for the CDR3: TGTGCCAGCAGCGTAGAGGGGCAGACTAATTCACCCCTCCACTTT. This gives the protein CASSVEGQTNSPLHF. The chain links TRBV9 to TRBJ1-6, with TRBD1 as a possible D gene (5 bases). This CDR3 is 15 amino acids long. CDR1 is SGDLS and CDR2 is YYNGEE in the germline V gene. With 0 bases removed from V and 6 bases from J, the gap between germline ends came to 10 bases.